This T cell receptor (beta chain) was found in a study of blood T cell repertoires in COVID-19. Study summary: The United States, Italy and Spain were the sources of the acute and convalescent COVID-19 samples. PBMCs, B-cell-depleted T cells, or T cells were the source of the cDNA or gDNA that made up the material.

The germline gives CDR1 MNHNS, CDR2 SASEGT. CDR3 size: 18 residues. J was trimmed by 7 bases and V by 1 base; bases with no gene match: 13. Sequencing was performed with immunoSEQ multiplex PCR; in TCRdb, only in-frame clones are kept and a portion is missing. Among about 400,000 clones listed, roughly 90% were seen once. This sequence joins TRBV6-1 and TRBJ2-2, with 9 bases identical to TRBD1. The sequenced sample was peripheral blood. The receptor's source is a woman aged 25 to 45 with active or convalescent COVID-19. CDR3 bases: TGTGCCAGCAGTGAAGAAGGGTTGGGACAGGGAGGTGACGGGGAGCTGTTTTTT. Its translation: CASSEEGLGQGGDGELFF.